This passage covers 2 T cell receptor beta chains from one sample sequenced in a study of blood T cell repertoires in COVID-19. Generated by immunoSEQ multiplex PCR, the TCRdb table keeps only in-frame clones and is missing some. This sample has about 140,000 clones; about 86% occur once, and the top ten carry approximately 3.9%. The sequencing sample was made of peripheral blood. The receptors originated from a woman aged 60-75 years with acute or convalescent COVID-19.

This clone was picked up a small number of times. The gene calls are TRBV28 and TRBJ2-2; D is ambiguous. The V and J ends lost 8 bases and 3 bases respectively, with 7 bases between them. CDR3 length equals 12 residues. CDR1 is MDHEN, CDR2 SYDVKM, per germline. The CDR3 spells CASGGYTGELFF. CDR3 coding DNA: TGTGCCAGCGGCGGCTACACCGGGGAGCTGTTTTTT.

The chain joins TRBV30 to TRBJ1-6, with D possibly TRBD1 on 5 matching bases. Trimming removed 0 bases at V and 0 bases at J, with 6 bases between. Germline V CDR1 and CDR2: GTSNPN, SVGIG (reference sequence). This CDR3 is built from 15 residues. The CDR3 is CAWSVRGSYNSPLHF. CDR3 DNA sequence: TGTGCCTGGAGTGTTAGGGGCTCCTATAATTCACCCCTCCACTTT.